This T cell receptor (beta chain) was captured in a study of shared clonotypes between healthy human individuals. Negatively enriched CD4+ T cells were divided by CD45RA into naive and memory. Concerning this clone: Its antigen remains unidentified.

Sequencing used immunoSEQ multiplex PCR; TCRdb keeps in-frame clones, though not all of them. Here the sample spans 650,000 to 750,000 clones, about two thirds being singletons. Whole-study findings and limits: Sorted-subset sequencing was shown by rarefaction to be incomplete despite large depth. Relative to memory subsets, naive subsets generally showed larger estimated richness.

This receptor was taken from a woman younger than 45 in good health. The source material was memory CD4+ T cells sorted from blood. Documented subset: CD45RA-negative fraction.

Here the CDR3 reads CASSELTVKNTEAFF. The CDR3 nucleotides read TGTGCCAGCAGTGAACTCACGGTCAAGAACACTGAAGCTTTCTTT. The genes are TRBV6-1 and TRBJ1-1; D remains unclear. The CDR3 extends over 15 amino acids. V shed 2 bases and J shed 1 base, with 11 bases lying between them. From germline, CDR1 is MNHNS and CDR2 SASEGT.